These T cell receptor beta chains were read from a single sample in a study of T cell responses to AZD1222 COVID-19 vaccine. Repertoires were generated with immunoSEQ multiplex PCR, while TCRdb's copy carries only in-frame clones and drops some. The sample lists roughly 160,000 clones; just over 90% were seen once. Specimen: peripheral blood, collected on day 0 of MenACWY control vaccination. Receptor source: an adult in good health. The CDR3 runs from the conserved cysteine through the conserved F or W. Each record gives: J gene, V gene, clone size, D gene, CDR3 DNA, CDR3 protein. D genes are given only for firm matches. Size is stated for part of the rows, as once, few or many counts, or as a class when the clone is expanded.

j_call: TRBJ1-1
v_call: TRBV27
clone_size: once
d_call: NA
cdr3_nt: TGTGCCAGCAGGTCTCTCGCCGGGGCTGAAGCTTTCTTT
cdr3_aa: CASRSLAGAEAFF

j_call: TRBJ1-4
v_call: TRBV9
clone_size: NA
d_call: NA
cdr3_nt: TGTGCCAGCAGCGTAGGTAAAGGGGAAAAACTGTTTTTT
cdr3_aa: CASSVGKGEKLFF

j_call: TRBJ1-1
v_call: TRBV7-8
clone_size: once
d_call: NA
cdr3_nt: TGTGCCAGCAGCTCGCATTTCGGCGCTGAAGCTTTCTTT
cdr3_aa: CASSSHFGAEAFF

j_call: TRBJ1-2
v_call: TRBV7-2
clone_size: NA
d_call: TRBD1
cdr3_nt: TGTGCCAGCAGCCTTCACAGGGGAGACTATGGCTACACCTTC
cdr3_aa: CASSLHRGDYGYTF

j_call: TRBJ2-1
v_call: TRBV2
clone_size: NA
d_call: NA
cdr3_nt: TGTGCCAGCAGGGTGGTGGAGGGTAATGAGCAGTTCTTC
cdr3_aa: CASRVVEGNEQFF

j_call: TRBJ2-3
v_call: TRBV5-1
clone_size: NA
d_call: TRBD1
cdr3_nt: TGCGCCAGCAGCTTCGGACAGGTTGCAGATACGCAGTATTTT
cdr3_aa: CASSFGQVADTQYF

j_call: TRBJ1-2
v_call: TRBV7-8
clone_size: NA
d_call: NA
cdr3_nt: TGTGCCAGCAGCCTTAGAGAGAGGGAGGTTTACTATGGCTACACCTTC
cdr3_aa: CASSLREREVYYGYTF

j_call: TRBJ1-4
v_call: TRBV7-2
clone_size: NA
d_call: TRBD1
cdr3_nt: TGTGCCAGCAGCGTCGACAGGGGGTGGAATGAAAAACTGTTTTTT
cdr3_aa: CASSVDRGWNEKLFF

j_call: TRBJ2-1
v_call: TRBV24-1
clone_size: NA
d_call: NA
cdr3_nt: TGTGCCACCAGTGATGCCGGGACAAGCTCCTACAATGAGCAGTTCTTC
cdr3_aa: CATSDAGTSSYNEQFF

j_call: TRBJ2-3
v_call: TRBV11-3
clone_size: NA
d_call: NA
cdr3_nt: TGTGCCAGCAGCGTTGGCGGAGCTGGCACAGATACGCAGTATTTT
cdr3_aa: CASSVGGAGTDTQYF

j_call: TRBJ1-2
v_call: TRBV16
clone_size: NA
d_call: TRBD1
cdr3_nt: TGTGCCAGCAGCCCCGGGACAGGGGTCTATGGCTACACCTTC
cdr3_aa: CASSPGTGVYGYTF

j_call: TRBJ1-4
v_call: TRBV16
clone_size: NA
d_call: NA
cdr3_nt: TGTGCCAGCAGCCAATCGCGGGGGCGCGGGAATGAAAAACTGTTTTTT
cdr3_aa: CASSQSRGRGNEKLFF

j_call: TRBJ1-2
v_call: TRBV20-1
clone_size: once
d_call: TRBD1
cdr3_nt: TGCAGTGCTAGTGAATTCGAAGGGGGCAACTATGGCTACACCTTC
cdr3_aa: CSASEFEGGNYGYTF

j_call: TRBJ2-1
v_call: TRBV10-2
clone_size: NA
d_call: TRBD2
cdr3_nt: TGCGCCAGCACCCTGAGCGGGAGCTCCTACAATGAGCAGTTCTTC
cdr3_aa: CASTLSGSSYNEQFF

j_call: TRBJ2-1
v_call: TRBV28
clone_size: NA
d_call: TRBD1
cdr3_nt: TGTGCCAGCAGTTTGAGACAGGGTAATTACAATGAGCAGTTCTTC
cdr3_aa: CASSLRQGNYNEQFF

j_call: TRBJ1-1
v_call: TRBV2
clone_size: NA
d_call: NA
cdr3_nt: TGTGCCAGCAGTGATAAGATTGGGGGGGACCTATCGGACACTGAAGCTTTCTTT
cdr3_aa: CASSDKIGGDLSDTEAFF

j_call: TRBJ1-5
v_call: TRBV6-4
clone_size: once
d_call: NA
cdr3_nt: TGTGCCAGCAGTGACTGGGGGTCGTTCGATCAGCCCCAGCATTTT
cdr3_aa: CASSDWGSFDQPQHF

j_call: TRBJ2-3
v_call: TRBV7-2
clone_size: NA
d_call: TRBD2
cdr3_nt: TGTGCCACCAAGCGGGAACCCCCAGATACGCAGTATTTT
cdr3_aa: CATKREPPDTQYF

j_call: TRBJ2-1
v_call: TRBV9
clone_size: NA
d_call: TRBD2
cdr3_nt: TGTGCCAGCAGCGCCATAGCGGGATTAAACAATGAGCAGTTCTTC
cdr3_aa: CASSAIAGLNNEQFF

j_call: TRBJ1-5
v_call: TRBV19
clone_size: NA
d_call: TRBD1
cdr3_nt: TGTGCCAGTACGGACAGGGCCAATCAGCCCCAGCATTTT
cdr3_aa: CASTDRANQPQHF

j_call: TRBJ1-1
v_call: TRBV4-3
clone_size: NA
d_call: TRBD1
cdr3_nt: TGCGCCAGCAGCCAAGATGGCAGGGACAGAACTGAAGCTTTCTTT
cdr3_aa: CASSQDGRDRTEAFF